Below, 26 T cell receptor beta chains from the same sample are listed, as sequenced in a study of control samples from healthy donors and cancer patients. Here immunoSEQ multiplex PCR was the method, and the copy in TCRdb shows in-frame clones only, minus some. The sample consists of 75,000 to 100,000 clones, around 88% of them appearing once. Sequenced input: blood. The receptors originated from a man aged 30 to 39 in good health.

The chain recombines TRBV12-3 or TRBV12-4 with TRBJ1-2; D is ambiguous. The CDR3 length is 12 residues. V was trimmed by 3 bases and J by 5 bases, leaving 7 bases between them. CDR3 residues: CASSFGQYGYTF. DNA of the CDR3: TGTGCCAGCAGTTTTGGGCAGTATGGCTACACCTTC.

This chain uses TRBV5-5 with TRBJ2-1; 11 bases line up with TRBD2. CDR3 length equals 18 residues. Trimming took 4 bases from V and 3 from J; bases not matched to a gene: 12. CDR1 is SGHKS and CDR2 is YYEKEE in the germline V gene (reference sequence). The CDR3 sequence: CASSGGTSGVSVYNEQFF. Written as DNA, the CDR3 is TGTGCCAGCAGCGGCGGGACTAGCGGAGTTTCCGTCTACAATGAGCAGTTCTTC.

This clone was counted a few times. The chain recombines TRBV7-2 with TRBJ1-2, with D possibly TRBD1 on 6 matching bases. The CDR3 is made up of 14 amino acids. Germline CDR1 and CDR2: SGHTA and FQGNSA. The V gene lost 7 bases and the J gene lost 0 bases, with 12 bases spanning the gap. Here the CDR3 reads CASNKGGTNYGYTF. In nucleotides, the CDR3 is TGTGCCAGCAATAAGGGGGGGACTAACTATGGCTACACCTTC.

This clone was seen only once. This chain connects TRBV10-3 to TRBJ2-2, with D uncertain. The length of the CDR3 is 15 residues. Germline lookup yields CDR1 ENHRY and CDR2 SYGVKD. V dropped 2 bases and J dropped 5 bases, with 12 bases sitting between them. Written as DNA, the CDR3 is TGTGCCATCAGTGAGACTGGGTTGGGGACCGGGGAGCTGTTTTTT. This translates into CAISETGLGTGELFF.

This rearrangement joins TRBV19 to TRBJ1-4; 8 bases fit TRBD1. J lost 7 bases, V lost 8 bases, and 15 bases had no gene match. The CDR3 totals 16 residues. The germline CDR1 and CDR2 sequences are LNHDA and SQIVND (reference sequence). This CDR3 is CASRRGDRGLGEKLFF. The CDR3, as DNA: TGTGCCAGTCGCCGTGGAGACAGGGGCCTTGGTGAAAAACTGTTTTTT.

The chain combines TRBV27 with TRBJ2-3, with D possibly being TRBD1 (6 bases). In germline, CDR1 is MNHEY, CDR2 SMNVEV (reference sequence). The CDR3 covers 19 residues. Trimming took 6 bases from V and 0 from J, leaving 25 bases between them. The DNA for the CDR3 is TGTGCCAGCAGCCCTGACAGGTCCCCTTACTACACTAGCACAGATACGCAGTATTTT. Translated, it gives CASSPDRSPYYTSTDTQYF.

DNA for the CDR3: TGTGCCAGTAGCCCGACAGGGGGCTTGTCCAAAAACATTCAGTACTTC. Amino acids: CASSPTGGLSKNIQYF. The gene calls are TRBV19 and TRBJ2-4, with 10 nucleotides matching TRBD1. Trimming at V came to 6 bases and at J to 2 bases, leaving 7 bases not matched to a gene. The germline V gene has CDR1 LNHDA and CDR2 SQIVND (reference sequence). The CDR3 has 16 amino acids.

The chain combines TRBV4-1 with TRBJ2-5; possible D gene TRBD2, 6 bases. This CDR3 has 14 residues. V was shortened by 1 base and J by 3 bases, with 9 bases between the two germline ends. Germline assignment: CDR1 MGHRA and CDR2 YSYEKL. The CDR3 sequence: CASSQVRREETQYF. For the CDR3, the DNA is TGCGCCAGCAGCCAAGTTAGGAGGGAAGAGACCCAGTACTTC.

The V and J genes are TRBV28 and TRBJ2-1, with D unresolved. CDR1 is MDHEN, CDR2 SYDVKM, per germline. The CDR3 contains 14 residues. Trimming left V 2 bases short and J 4 bases short, with 9 bases between. In nucleotides, the CDR3 is TGTGCCAGCAGTTTACTAGTATCATACAATGAGCAGTTCTTC. Its translation: CASSLLVSYNEQFF.

This chain connects TRBV11-3 to TRBJ2-3, with TRBD2 as a possible D gene (6 bases). The CDR3 contains 15 residues. Trimming took off 3 bases at V and 6 bases at J, with 16 bases between the two ends. Germline V gene lookup returns CDR1 SGHNT and CDR2 YENEEA. The CDR3 is CASSLEGRNSDTQYF. CDR3 bases: TGTGCCAGCAGCTTGGAGGGCCGAAATTCGGATACGCAGTATTTT.

This clone was recorded once. V and J are TRBV19 and TRBJ1-3, with no clear D. This CDR3 region has 14 residues. Germline V lookup: CDR1 LNHDA, CDR2 SQIVND (reference sequence). Trimming took off 8 bases at V and 2 bases at J, with 13 bases between the two ends. CDR3 amino acids: CASQRRAPGNTIYF. CDR3 sequence (DNA): TGTGCCAGTCAGCGCCGGGCCCCTGGAAACACCATATATTTT.

This sequence joins TRBV20-1 and TRBJ2-7, with TRBD2 as a possible D gene (5 bases). Trimming stripped 7 bases from V and 4 bases from J, with 11 bases between. The CDR3 sequence is 11 residues long. Per germline, CDR1 DFQATT and CDR2 SNEGSKA (reference sequence). This CDR3 reads CSGSAGYEQYF. CDR3 DNA sequence: TGCAGTGGTAGCGCGGGTTACGAGCAGTACTTC.

The J gene is TRBJ2-1, the V gene TRBV15; 14 bases map to TRBD2. With 5 bases clipped from V and 5 bases from J, the junction kept 14 bases outside the gene matches. Germline CDR1 and CDR2: LNHNV and YYDKDF (reference sequence). This CDR3 is built from 19 residues. The CDR3 spells CATSLRLAGGGHPDNEQFF. The CDR3 region has the DNA TGTGCCACCAGCTTACGACTAGCGGGAGGGGGACACCCGGACAATGAGCAGTTCTTC. Drawing the rest from reference TRBV15 and TRBJ2-1, the complete variable domain is DAMVIQNPRYQVTQFGKPVTLSCSQTLNHNVMYWYQQKSSQAPKLLFHYYDKDFNNEADTPDNFQSRRPNTSFCFLDIRSPGLGDTAMYLCATSLRLAGGGHPDNEQFFGPGTRLTVL.

The V and J genes are TRBV30 and TRBJ1-1; D may be TRBD1 (5 bases). The germline CDR1 and CDR2 sequences are GTSNPN and SVGIG (reference sequence). Trimming took 0 bases from V and 1 from J, leaving 9 bases between them. The CDR3 extends over 14 amino acids. This CDR3 is CAWSVRGGNTEAFF. As DNA, the CDR3 is TGTGCCTGGAGTGTACGCGGGGGGAACACTGAAGCTTTCTTT.

The chain links TRBV18 to TRBJ2-3; no reliable D call. V lost 2 bases to trimming and J lost 5 bases, with 8 bases between them. In germline, CDR1 is KGHSH, CDR2 LQKENI. CDR3 length: 13 residues. The CDR3 spells CASSPNWEDTQYF. CDR3 nucleotides: TGTGCCAGCTCACCAAACTGGGAAGATACGCAGTATTTT.

The V and J genes are TRBV5-1 and TRBJ2-5, with unresolved D. CDR3 length: 13 residues. Trimming cost V 3 bases and J 5 bases, with 11 bases left between them. Germline lookup yields CDR1 SGHRS and CDR2 YFSETQ. CDR3 DNA: TGCGCCAGCAGCTCGAACCCGGACGAGACCCAGTACTTC. Translation gives CASSSNPDETQYF. Complete variable domain (other parts from reference TRBV5-1 and TRBJ2-5): KAGVTQTPRYLIKTRGQQVTLSCSPISGHRSVSWYQQTPGQGLQFLFEYFSETQRNKGNFPGRFSGRQFSNSRSEMNVSTLELGDSALYLCASSSNPDETQYFGPGTRLLVL.

The chain couples TRBV5-1 to TRBJ1-6; D ambiguous. The V gene lost 0 bases and the J gene lost 6 bases, with 10 bases spanning the gap. This CDR3 region has 15 residues. Looked up from germline, CDR1 is SGHRS and CDR2 is YFSETQ. The CDR3 nucleotides read TGCGCCAGCAGCTTGGTTGCCCTGACTAATTCACCCCTCCACTTT. This encodes CASSLVALTNSPLHF. Full variable domain (missing parts from reference TRBV5-1 and TRBJ1-6): KAGVTQTPRYLIKTRGQQVTLSCSPISGHRSVSWYQQTPGQGLQFLFEYFSETQRNKGNFPGRFSGRQFSNSRSEMNVSTLELGDSALYLCASSLVALTNSPLHFGNGTRLTVT.

V is TRBV5-6 and J is TRBJ2-7; D might be TRBD1 (5 bases). In germline, CDR1 is SGHDT, CDR2 YYEEEE. V was trimmed by 0 bases and J by 3 bases, leaving 22 bases between them. The CDR3 is 18 residues long. In DNA form, the CDR3 reads TGTGCCAGCAGCTTGGGACAGCCTAAACGGCCTAGACACTACGAGCAGTACTTC. Translating gives CASSLGQPKRPRHYEQYF.

CDR3 amino acids: CASSFGQYTEAFF. CDR3 DNA sequence: TGTGCCAGCAGCTTCGGTCAATACACTGAAGCTTTCTTT. The chain uses TRBV13 and TRBJ1-1; no firm D call. The germline gives CDR1 PRHDT, CDR2 FYEKMQ (reference sequence). V shed 3 bases and J shed 3 bases, with 8 bases lying between them. CDR3 length: 13 residues.

The rearrangement links TRBV10-3 to TRBJ1-1; D not resolved. Germline CDR1 ENHRY, CDR2 SYGVKD. V was cut by 0 bases and J by 1 base, with 6 bases left in between. The CDR3 loop spans 14 amino acids. The CDR3, as DNA: TGTGCCATCAGTGAGTCGCAAGCGAACACTGAAGCTTTCTTT. Residues: CAISESQANTEAFF.

The CDR3 DNA is TGTGCCAGCAGCAGGGATGGGACAGTCTATGGCTACACCTTC. Amino acid sequence: CASSRDGTVYGYTF. This sequence joins TRBV7-9 and TRBJ1-2; TRBD1 agrees at 7 bases. Germline lookup yields CDR1 SEHNR and CDR2 FQNEAQ (reference sequence). Unmatched junction bases numbered 7, after V lost 5 bases and J lost 4 bases. The CDR3 runs to 14 residues.

This chain connects TRBV27 to TRBJ2-3; D remains unclear. This CDR3 contains 13 residues. V lost 4 bases, J lost 2 bases, and 7 bases lay in between. Germline V lookup: CDR1 MNHEY, CDR2 SMNVEV (reference sequence). CDR3 nucleotide sequence: TGTGCCAGCAGTTATCAGGTCACAGATACGCAGTATTTT. It encodes CASSYQVTDTQYF.

This chain connects TRBV29-1 to TRBJ1-5, with a possible D match to TRBD1 (5 bases). V dropped 7 bases and J dropped 4 bases, with 11 bases sitting between them. CDR1 is SQVTM, CDR2 ANQGSEA, per germline. The length of the CDR3 is 12 residues. The CDR3 protein is CSAGGENQPQHF. The CDR3 nucleotides read TGCAGCGCCGGGGGTGAGAATCAGCCCCAGCATTTT.

The chain joins TRBV19 to TRBJ1-4; 9 nucleotides match TRBD1. V was clipped by 7 bases and J by 2 bases; unmatched bases: 11. The CDR3 contains 17 residues. CDR1 LNHDA and CDR2 SQIVND come from the germline V gene (reference sequence). The CDR3 coding sequence is TGTGCCAGTAATGAGGGGCCCGGGACAGGGACTAATGAAAAACTGTTTTTT. Protein sequence: CASNEGPGTGTNEKLFF.

This chain joins TRBV7-9 and TRBJ2-3, with TRBD2 matching 8 bases. From germline, CDR1 is SEHNR and CDR2 FQNEAQ (reference sequence). V lost 5 bases and J lost 2; bases outside the gene matches: 6. The CDR3 is made up of 15 amino acids. The CDR3 nucleotides read TGTGCCAGCAGCCCTATAGCGGGAAACACAGATACGCAGTATTTT. Amino acid sequence: CASSPIAGNTDTQYF. The variable domain in full, completed from reference TRBV7-9 and TRBJ2-3, reads DTGVSQNPRHKITKRGQNVTFRCDPISEHNRLYWYRQTLGQGPEFLTYFQNEAQLEKSRLLSDRFSAERPKGSFSTLEIQRTEQGDSAMYLCASSPIAGNTDTQYFGPGTRLTVL.

The chain links TRBV5-1 to TRBJ2-7; a weak D match, TRBD1 (7 bases). V was cut by 0 bases and J by 3 bases, with 13 bases left in between. The CDR3 is 15 amino acids. Germline V gene sequence: CDR1 SGHRS, CDR2 YFSETQ. The CDR3 region has the DNA TGCGCCAGCAGCTTGGGCGGGACAGCGAACTACGAGCAGTACTTC. It encodes CASSLGGTANYEQYF.